This T cell receptor (beta chain) stems from a study of T cell changes during pregnancy in multiple sclerosis. TCRdb's table, derived via immunoSEQ multiplex PCR, lists solely in-frame clones and lacks some. The sample yields under 50,000 clones, about 93% seen once. The V and J ends lost 5 bases and 2 bases respectively, with 3 bases between them. The CDR3 totals 11 residues. The germline V gene has CDR1 SEHNR and CDR2 FQNEAQ (reference sequence). Specimen: CD8+ T cells from peripheral blood mononuclear cells, collected after pregnancy. The sequence came from a female donor with multiple sclerosis, enrolled in a pregnancy study. This chain uses TRBV7-9 with TRBJ2-5; no reliable D call. CDR3 coding DNA: TGTGCCAGCAGCGTACAAGAGACCCAGTACTTC. Protein sequence: CASSVQETQYF.